This TCR beta chain was documented in a study of T-cell reconstitution after alpha-beta-depleted transplantation in children (dated by TCRdb to the mid-2010s). For the wider study: Using TCR repertoire profiling, the study followed T-cell immune reconstitution in a quantitative way in children after TCRalphabeta/CD19-depleted allogeneic hematopoietic cell transplantation.

V loses 5 bases of germline sequence and J loses 2 bases, and the interval between the two ends is 14 bases. Reading from cysteine to phenylalanine, the CDR3 counts 15 amino acids. The kept DNA is CDR3 alone, 45 bases in frame from the first base. CDR1 SGHVS and CDR2 FNYEAQ are derived from the germline V gene. Reading the label with the study, this specimen's treatment or condition is: allogeneic hematopoietic cell transplantation with graft depleted of TCRalphabeta T cells and CD19 B cells. The children who served as transplant recipients had been given grafts of TCRalphabeta/CD19-depleted allogeneic hematopoietic cells. Overall study outcomes, separate from this receptor: The high TCRbeta diversity at day 60 in some patients was ascribed to recipient T cells and intrathymic progenitors that had survived conditioning. The apparently early alphabetaT-cell count recovery about two months after transplant was reportedly dependent on only several hundred rapidly expanded clones derived from non-depleted graft cells. Over subsequent months, a decline in hyperexpanded clone frequencies was noted, and after one year, T-cell counts and TCRbeta diversity were mostly ascribed to newly produced T cells.

The library relied on PCR. Sequenced using an Illumina HiSeq 2500. TCR libraries were prepared with molecular barcoding, using unique molecular identifiers to normalize TCRbeta repertoire quantification. The raw public data were reprocessed by TCRdb itself: fastp quality trimming at Q25, MiXCR clonotype calling, in-frame beta chains only. Entries that share a CDR3 protein sequence are merged under the most common genes and DNA. For this sample there are 330,000 or so distinct CDR3 sequences; around 7.3% appear just once. The top ten hold approximately 8.6% of the sample. This clonotype showed up many times. Its antigen remains undetermined. No much larger clone exists at a distance of one base, and base qualities are not known.

The rearrangement joined TRBV7-6 to TRBJ2-3, and perhaps TRBD2 as D gene, on 7 matching bases. The material was peripheral blood, obtained 360 days after TCRalphabeta/CD19-depleted stem cell transplant. The origin of this receptor is a female patient between 2 and 10 years old who had a stem cell transplant for Fanconi anemia, so the T cells may come from the graft donor. CDR3 sequence: CASSTTGGYTDTQYF. The nucleotide sequence is TGTGCCAGCAGCACCACGGGGGGCTACACAGATACGCAGTATTTT.